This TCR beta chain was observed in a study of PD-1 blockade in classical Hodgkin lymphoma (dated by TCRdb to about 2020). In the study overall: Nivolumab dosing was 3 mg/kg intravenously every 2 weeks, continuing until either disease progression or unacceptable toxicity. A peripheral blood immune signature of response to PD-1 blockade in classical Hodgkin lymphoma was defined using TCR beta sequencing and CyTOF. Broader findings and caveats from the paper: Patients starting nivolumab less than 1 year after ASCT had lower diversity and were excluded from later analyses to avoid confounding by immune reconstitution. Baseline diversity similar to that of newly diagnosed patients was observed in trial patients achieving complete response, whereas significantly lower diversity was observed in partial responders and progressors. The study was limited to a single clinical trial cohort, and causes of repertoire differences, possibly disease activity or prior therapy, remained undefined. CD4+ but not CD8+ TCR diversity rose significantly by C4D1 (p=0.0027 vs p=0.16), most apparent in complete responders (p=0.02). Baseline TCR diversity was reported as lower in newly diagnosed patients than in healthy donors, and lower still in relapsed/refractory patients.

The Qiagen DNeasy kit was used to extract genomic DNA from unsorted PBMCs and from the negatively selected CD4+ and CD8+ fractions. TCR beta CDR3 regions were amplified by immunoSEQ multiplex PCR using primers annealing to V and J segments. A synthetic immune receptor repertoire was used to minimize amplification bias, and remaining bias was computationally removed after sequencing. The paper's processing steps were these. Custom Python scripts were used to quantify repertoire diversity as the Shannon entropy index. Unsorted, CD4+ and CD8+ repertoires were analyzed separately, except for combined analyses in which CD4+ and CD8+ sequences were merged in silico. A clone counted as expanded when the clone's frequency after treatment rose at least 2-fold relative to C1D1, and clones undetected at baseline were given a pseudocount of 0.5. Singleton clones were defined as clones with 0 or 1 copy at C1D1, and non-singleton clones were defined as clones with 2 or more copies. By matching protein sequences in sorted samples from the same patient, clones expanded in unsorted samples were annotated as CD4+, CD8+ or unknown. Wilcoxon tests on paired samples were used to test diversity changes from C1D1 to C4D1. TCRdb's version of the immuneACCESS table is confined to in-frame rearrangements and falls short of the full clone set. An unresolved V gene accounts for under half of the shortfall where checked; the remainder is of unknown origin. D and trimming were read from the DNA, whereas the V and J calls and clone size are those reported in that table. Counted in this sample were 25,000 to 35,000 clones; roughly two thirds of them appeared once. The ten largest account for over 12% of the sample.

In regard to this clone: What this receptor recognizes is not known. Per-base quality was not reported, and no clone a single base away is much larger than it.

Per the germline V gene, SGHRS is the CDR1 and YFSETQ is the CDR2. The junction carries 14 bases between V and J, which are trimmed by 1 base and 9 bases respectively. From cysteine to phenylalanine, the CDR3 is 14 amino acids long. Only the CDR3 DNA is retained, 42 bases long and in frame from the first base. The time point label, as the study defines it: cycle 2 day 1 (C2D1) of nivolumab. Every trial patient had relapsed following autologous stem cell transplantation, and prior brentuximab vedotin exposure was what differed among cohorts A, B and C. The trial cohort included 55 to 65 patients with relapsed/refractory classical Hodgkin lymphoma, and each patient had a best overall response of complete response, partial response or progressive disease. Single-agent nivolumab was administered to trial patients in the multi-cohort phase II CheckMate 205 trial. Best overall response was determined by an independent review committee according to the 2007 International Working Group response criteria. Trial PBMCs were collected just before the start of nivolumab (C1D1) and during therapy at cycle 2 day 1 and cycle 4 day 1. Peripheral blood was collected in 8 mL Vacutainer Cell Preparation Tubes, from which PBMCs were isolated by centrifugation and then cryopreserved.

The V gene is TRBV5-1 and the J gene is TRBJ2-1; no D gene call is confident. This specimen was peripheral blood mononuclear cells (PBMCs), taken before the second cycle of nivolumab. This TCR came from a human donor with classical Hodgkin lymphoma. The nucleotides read TGCGCCAGCAGCTTGATTTATGCCAGAAGTGAGCAGTTCTTC. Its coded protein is CASSLIYARSEQFF.